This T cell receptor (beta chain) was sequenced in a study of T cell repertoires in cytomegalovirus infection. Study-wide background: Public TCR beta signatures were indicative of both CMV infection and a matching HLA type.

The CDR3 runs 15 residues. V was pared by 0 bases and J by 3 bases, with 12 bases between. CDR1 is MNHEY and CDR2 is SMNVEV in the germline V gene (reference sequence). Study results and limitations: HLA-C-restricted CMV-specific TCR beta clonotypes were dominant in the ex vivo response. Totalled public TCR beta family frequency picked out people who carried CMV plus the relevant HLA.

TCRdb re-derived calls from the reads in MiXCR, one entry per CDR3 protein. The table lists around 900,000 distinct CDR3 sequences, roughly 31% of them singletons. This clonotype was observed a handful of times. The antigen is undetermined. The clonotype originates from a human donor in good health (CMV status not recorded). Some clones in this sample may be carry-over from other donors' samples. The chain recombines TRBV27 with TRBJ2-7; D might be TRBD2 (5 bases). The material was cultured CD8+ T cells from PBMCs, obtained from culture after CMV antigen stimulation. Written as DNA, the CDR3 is TGTGCCAGCAGTTTATCGGCCTCAAGCGGCTACGAGCAGTACGTC. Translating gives CASSLSASSGYEQYV.